These 17 T cell receptor beta chains came from one sample sequenced in a study of cytomegalovirus exposure and HLA in healthy donors (dated by TCRdb to between 2016 and 2019). The library was built by means of the immunoSEQ multiplex PCR assay. A mixture of 60 forward primers for TCR Vbeta segments and 13 reverse primers for TCR Jbeta segments was used in the multiplex PCR. In TCRdb, the immuneACCESS table is reduced to in-frame sequences with V and J assigned. These tables do not hold every clone; where another copy was compared, an unresolved V gene accounts for under half, and the others remain unexplained. Here the sample has about 200,000 clones; about 70% occur a single time. Clones ranked in the top ten supply 1.8% of the sample. Sequences were obtained from PBMCs. The receptors derive from a woman in her 30s in good health and CMV-seronegative.

The gene calls are TRBV7-9 and TRBJ2-1; 8 bases line up with TRBD2. The CDR3 runs 13 residues. V was clipped by 5 bases and J by 14 bases; unmatched bases: 11. Looked up from germline, CDR1 is SEHNR and CDR2 is FQNEAQ (reference sequence). The CDR3 coding sequence is TGTGCCAGCAGCCCCGGCGTCAGTAGCGGGAAGTTCTTC. Translated, it gives CASSPGVSSGKFF.

This chain joins TRBV19 and TRBJ1-6; D unclear. CDR1 is LNHDA and CDR2 is SQIVND in the germline V gene (reference sequence). V was cut by 10 bases and J by 0 bases, with 7 bases left in between. The CDR3 has 13 amino acids. The CDR3 sequence: CATTSSYNSPLHF. The CDR3 DNA reads as TGTGCCACCACGAGCTCCTATAATTCACCCCTCCACTTT.

This chain connects TRBV5-1 to TRBJ2-3; 9 bases line up with TRBD2. The germline gives CDR1 SGHRS, CDR2 YFSETQ. This CDR3 region has 14 residues. V lost 7 bases, J lost 5 bases, and 8 bases stayed unmatched. In nucleotides, the CDR3 is TGCGCCAGCCAGGCGGGAGGGCCTAAAGATACGCAGTATTTT. This translates into CASQAGGPKDTQYF.

This sequence joins TRBV7-2 and TRBJ2-1; 12 bases are shared with TRBD2. CDR1 is SGHTA, CDR2 FQGNSA, per germline. This CDR3 has 17 amino acids. V shed 1 base and J 7 bases; nucleotides not matched to a gene: 8. This chain's CDR3 is CASSLEWSSGGANEQFF. The DNA for the CDR3 is TGTGCCAGCAGCTTAGAATGGTCTAGCGGGGGGGCAAATGAGCAGTTCTTC.

This clone has at least ten counts. The genes are TRBV6-4 and TRBJ2-1; 8 nucleotides agree with TRBD2. Looked up from germline, CDR1 is MRHNA and CDR2 is SNTAGT. The CDR3 contains 16 residues. V was clipped by 3 bases and J by 5 bases; unmatched bases: 9. The CDR3 region is CASSESPELADNEQFF. For the CDR3, the DNA is TGTGCCAGCAGTGAGTCCCCGGAACTAGCGGACAATGAGCAGTTCTTC.

This chain links TRBV11-3 with TRBJ2-1; a possible D gene is TRBD2 (6 bases). Trimming cost V 5 bases and J 9 bases, with 14 bases left between them. The length of the CDR3 is 13 residues. Germline CDR1 reads SGHNT; CDR2 reads YENEEA. In DNA, the CDR3 is TGTGCCAGCAGCCGCGGACTACCTGGTGAGCAGTTCTTC. Translating gives CASSRGLPGEQFF.

The table lists this clone with a few counts. The rearrangement uses TRBV15 and TRBJ2-3; 7 bases map to TRBD2. CDR3 size: 16 residues. The trim removed 1 base at V and 5 bases at J, leaving 9 bases unmatched. Germline CDR1 is LNHNV and CDR2 is YYDKDF (reference sequence). CDR3 loop: CATSRARWGGEDTQYF. The CDR3 DNA follows: TGTGCCACCAGCAGAGCCCGTTGGGGGGGGGAAGATACGCAGTATTTT.

As concerns this clone: The sample has other DNA sequences that encode this CDR3 too. The genes are TRBV6-5 and TRBJ1-2, with no clear D. CDR3 length: 13 residues. The ends were cut back, 5 bases at V and 3 bases at J, with 10 bases in the middle. In germline, CDR1 is MNHEY, CDR2 SVGAGI. The CDR3 DNA reads TGTGCCAGCAGTCCTACGGGTGACTATGGCTACACCTTC. Its protein is CASSPTGDYGYTF.

This clone was recorded only once. The CDR3 spells CASSSGPGNGYNEQFF. CDR3 bases: TGTGCCAGCAGCTCCGGGCCCGGGAACGGTTACAATGAGCAGTTCTTC. J is TRBJ2-1 and V is TRBV7-3, with D tentatively TRBD2 (5 bases). In germline, CDR1 is SGHTA, CDR2 FQGTGA. Trimming stripped 4 bases from V and 4 bases from J, with 17 bases between. There are 16 residues in the CDR3.

V and J are TRBV2 and TRBJ1-5; D gene ambiguous. CDR3 length: 15 amino acids. Per the germline V gene, CDR1 is SNHLY and CDR2 is FYNNEI. Trimming stripped 5 bases from V and 2 bases from J, with 13 bases between. The CDR3 coding sequence is TGTGCCAGCAGTAACTCGATGGCGGGCAATCAGCCCCAGCATTTT. This translates into CASSNSMAGNQPQHF.

This sequence joins TRBV11-2 and TRBJ2-7; D might be TRBD1 (6 bases). V was cut by 5 bases and J by 2 bases, with 16 bases left in between. The CDR3 loop spans 15 amino acids. The germline V gene encodes CDR1 SGHAT and CDR2 FQNNGV. CDR3 region: CASSHGPGATYEQYF. CDR3 nucleotides: TGTGCCAGCAGCCATGGCCCAGGGGCAACCTACGAGCAGTACTTC.

This chain links TRBV19 with TRBJ2-2; D is perhaps TRBD1 (6 bases). The CDR3 length is 14 residues. The V and J ends lost 6 bases and 1 base respectively, with 9 bases between them. Germline CDR1 reads LNHDA; CDR2 reads SQIVND (reference sequence). CDR3 in amino acids: CASRWGQNTGELFF. The DNA for the CDR3 is TGTGCCAGTAGATGGGGACAGAACACCGGGGAGCTGTTTTTT.

CDR3 residues: CSVERDAPYEQYF. CDR3 coding DNA: TGCAGCGTTGAGCGGGATGCTCCCTACGAGCAGTACTTC. V and J are TRBV29-1 and TRBJ2-7; tentative D call: TRBD2 (6 bases). The CDR3 consists of 13 residues. V lost 3 bases, J lost 2 bases, and 11 bases lay in between. Germline V CDR1 and CDR2: SQVTM, ANQGSEA.

The V and J genes are TRBV14 and TRBJ1-1, with 8 positions matching TRBD1. CDR3 length: 16 amino acids. Germline assignment: CDR1 SGHDN and CDR2 FVKESK. The trim removed 2 bases at V and 1 base at J, leaving 6 bases unmatched. The CDR3 bases are TGTGCCAGCAGCCAACCCCCAGGGGGCGAGAACACTGAAGCTTTCTTT. It yields the protein CASSQPPGGENTEAFF.

V gene TRBV19 combines with J gene TRBJ2-7, with 8 bases matching TRBD1. Trimming cost V 3 bases and J 3 bases; bases outside gene matches: 13. This CDR3 has 17 amino acids. Germline V gives CDR1 LNHDA, CDR2 SQIVND (reference sequence). DNA for the CDR3: TGTGCCAGTAGTATTGCTCACGACAGGGGCCACCTCTACGAGCAGTACTTC. This encodes CASSIAHDRGHLYEQYF.

This chain joins TRBV5-4 and TRBJ2-3; TRBD2 might be the D (5 bases). The germline V gene has CDR1 SGHNT and CDR2 YYREEE (reference sequence). The CDR3 is 14 amino acids. Trimming cost V 4 bases and J 1 base, with 10 bases left between them. The CDR3 is CASSLGRGTDTQYF. CDR3 coding DNA: TGTGCCAGCAGCCTAGGGAGAGGCACAGATACGCAGTATTTT.

The chain has TRBV9 and TRBJ1-1; D is ambiguous. Trimming shortened V by 1 base and J by 2 bases, and 15 bases separated the two germline ends. CDR3 length: 16 amino acids. The V gene's germline CDR1 is SGDLS and CDR2 YYNGEE. The CDR3 here is CASSVLSTIINTEAFF. The CDR3 DNA is TGTGCCAGCAGCGTATTGTCTACGATAATAAACACTGAAGCTTTCTTT.